This TCR beta chain came from a study of Graves' ophthalmopathy and Graves' hyperthyroidism. Scientists amplified the TCR beta CDR3 regions from RNA transcripts. Amplification began with first-round RT-PCR using HTBI primers, then second-round multiplex PCR was performed. TCRdb re-called the multiplex PCR reads through MiXCR, storing one row per CDR3 protein. The sample has 200,000 to 300,000 distinct CDR3 sequences, 45% seen once. V dropped 11 bases and J dropped 4 bases, with 11 bases sitting between them. CDR3 length: 11 residues. The germline CDR1 and CDR2 sequences are KGHDR and SFDVKD. This clonotype appeared a few times.

Sequencing used peripheral blood. The rearrangement links TRBV24-1 to TRBJ2-7; no clear D. The TCR originated in an adult man with Graves' ophthalmopathy. CDR3 in DNA: TGTGCCAGCAGCCTCAAGTACGAGCAGTACTTC. It specifies CASSLKYEQYF.